This T cell receptor (beta chain) is from a study of PD-1 blockade in classical Hodgkin lymphoma. Study-level findings and limits: Patients excluded were those beginning nivolumab under 1 year after ASCT. The baseline diversity of complete responders showed similarity to that of newly diagnosed patients.

V shed 6 bases and J 2 bases; nucleotides not matched to a gene: 8. Germline loops: CDR1 MNHNY, CDR2 SVGAGI (reference sequence). The CDR3 loop spans 16 amino acids. Assay used: immunoSEQ multiplex PCR; TCRdb lists only in-frame clones, some missing. This table holds roughly 40,000 clones, around 78% found once. Time point given: cycle 4 day 1 (C4D1), after 5 to 7 weeks of nivolumab. Each patient's relapse followed autologous stem cell transplantation, and brentuximab vedotin exposure varied. In regard to this clone: Its cognate antigen is unknown.

The clonotype originates from a human donor with classical Hodgkin lymphoma. This chain uses TRBV6-6 with TRBJ2-3; 10 bases are shared with TRBD2. Sequenced here: peripheral blood mononuclear cells (PBMCs), sampled before the fourth cycle of nivolumab. The CDR3 DNA is TGTGCCAGCAGCCCCGCTAGCGGGGGTTTCACAGATACGCAGTATTTT. Translating it yields CASSPASGGFTDTQYF.